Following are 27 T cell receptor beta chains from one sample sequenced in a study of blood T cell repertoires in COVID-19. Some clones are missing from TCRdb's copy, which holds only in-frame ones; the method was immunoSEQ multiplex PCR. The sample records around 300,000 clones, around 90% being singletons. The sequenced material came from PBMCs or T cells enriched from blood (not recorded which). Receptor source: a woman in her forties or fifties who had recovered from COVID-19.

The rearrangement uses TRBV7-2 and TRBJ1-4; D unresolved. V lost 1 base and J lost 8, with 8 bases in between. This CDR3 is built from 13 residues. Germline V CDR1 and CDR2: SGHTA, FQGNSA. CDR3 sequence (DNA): TGTGCCAGCAGCTTAGGAGGCGAGGAAAAACTGTTTTTT. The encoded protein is CASSLGGEEKLFF.

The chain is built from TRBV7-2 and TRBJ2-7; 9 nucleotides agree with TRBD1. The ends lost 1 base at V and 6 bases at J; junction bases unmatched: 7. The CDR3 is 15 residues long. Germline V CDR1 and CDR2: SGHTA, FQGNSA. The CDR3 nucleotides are TGTGCCAGCAGCTTAGAACAGGGGGCGATTTCCGAGCAGTACTTC. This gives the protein CASSLEQGAISEQYF.

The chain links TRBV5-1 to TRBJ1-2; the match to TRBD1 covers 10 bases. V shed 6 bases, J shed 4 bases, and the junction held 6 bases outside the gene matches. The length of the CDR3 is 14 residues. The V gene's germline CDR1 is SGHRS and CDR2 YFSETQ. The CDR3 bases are TGCGCCAGCACAGTGACAGGGGGCGGCTATGGCTACACCTTC. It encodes CASTVTGGGYGYTF.

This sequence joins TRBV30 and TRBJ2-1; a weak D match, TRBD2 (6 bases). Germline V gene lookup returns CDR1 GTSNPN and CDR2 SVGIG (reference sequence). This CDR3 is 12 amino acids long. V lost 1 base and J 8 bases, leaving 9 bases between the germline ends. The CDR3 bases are TGTGCCTGGAGTGGTGGGGGGTATGAGCAGTTCTTC. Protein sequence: CAWSGGGYEQFF.

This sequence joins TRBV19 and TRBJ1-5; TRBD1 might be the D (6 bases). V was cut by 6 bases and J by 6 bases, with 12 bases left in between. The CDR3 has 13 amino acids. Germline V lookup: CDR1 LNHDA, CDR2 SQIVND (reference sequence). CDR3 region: CASSPQGRQPQHF. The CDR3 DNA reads TGTGCCAGTAGCCCACAGGGCCGTCAGCCCCAGCATTTT. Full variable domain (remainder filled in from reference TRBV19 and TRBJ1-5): DGGITQSPKYLFRKEGQNVTLSCEQNLNHDAMYWYRQDPGQGLRLIYYSQIVNDFQKGDIAEGYSVSREKKESFPLTVTSAQKNPTAFYLCASSPQGRQPQHFGDGTRLSIL.

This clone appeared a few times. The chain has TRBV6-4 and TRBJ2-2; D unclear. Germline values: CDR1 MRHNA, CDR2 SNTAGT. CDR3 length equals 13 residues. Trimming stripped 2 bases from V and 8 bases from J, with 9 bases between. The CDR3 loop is CASSDGSRGELFF. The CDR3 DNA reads TGTGCCAGCAGTGACGGCAGTCGAGGGGAGCTGTTTTTT.

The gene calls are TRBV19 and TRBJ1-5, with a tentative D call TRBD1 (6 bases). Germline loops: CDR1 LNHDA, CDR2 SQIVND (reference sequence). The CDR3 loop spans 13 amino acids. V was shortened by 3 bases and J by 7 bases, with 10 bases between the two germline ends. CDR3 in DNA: TGTGCCAGTAGTATCAGGGGTGAGCAGCCCCAGCATTTT. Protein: CASSIRGEQPQHF.

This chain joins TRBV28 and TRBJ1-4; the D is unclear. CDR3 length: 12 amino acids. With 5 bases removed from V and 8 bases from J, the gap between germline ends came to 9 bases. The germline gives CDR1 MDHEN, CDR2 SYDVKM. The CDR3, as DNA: TGTGCCAGCAGTCAGTTTGTGGAAAAACTGTTTTTT. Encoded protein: CASSQFVEKLFF. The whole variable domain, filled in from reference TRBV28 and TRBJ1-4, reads DVKVTQSSRYLVKRTGEKVFLECVQDMDHENMFWYRQDPGLGLRLIYFSYDVKMKEKGDIPEGYSVSREKKERFSLILESASTNQTSMYLCASSQFVEKLFFGSGTQLSVL.

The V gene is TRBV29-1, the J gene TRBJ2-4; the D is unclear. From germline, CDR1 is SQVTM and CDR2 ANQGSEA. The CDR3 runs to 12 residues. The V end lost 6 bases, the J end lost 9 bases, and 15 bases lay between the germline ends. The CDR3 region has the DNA TGCAGCGTCGCCGACCCCCCAGGCATTCAGTACTTC. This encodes CSVADPPGIQYF.

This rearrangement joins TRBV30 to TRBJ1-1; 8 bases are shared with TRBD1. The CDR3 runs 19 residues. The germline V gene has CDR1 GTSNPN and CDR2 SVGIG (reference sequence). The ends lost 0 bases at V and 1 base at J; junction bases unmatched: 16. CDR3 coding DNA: TGTGCCTGGAGTGTTATCCGATGGGCGGGACAGGCGACGAACACTGAAGCTTTCTTT. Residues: CAWSVIRWAGQATNTEAFF.

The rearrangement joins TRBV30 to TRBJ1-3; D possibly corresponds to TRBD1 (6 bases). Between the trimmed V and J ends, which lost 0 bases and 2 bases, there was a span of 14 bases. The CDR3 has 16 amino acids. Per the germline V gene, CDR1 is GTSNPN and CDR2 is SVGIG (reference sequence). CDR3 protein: CAWSVFSTGTGNTIYF. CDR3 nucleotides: TGTGCCTGGAGTGTGTTCTCTACAGGGACTGGAAACACCATATATTTT. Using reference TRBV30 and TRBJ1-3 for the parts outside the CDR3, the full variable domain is SQTIHQWPATLVQPVGSPLSLECTVEGTSNPNLYWYRQAAGRGLQLLFYSVGIGQISSEVPQNLSASRPQDRQFILSSKKLLLSDSGFYLCAWSVFSTGTGNTIYFGEGSWLTVV.

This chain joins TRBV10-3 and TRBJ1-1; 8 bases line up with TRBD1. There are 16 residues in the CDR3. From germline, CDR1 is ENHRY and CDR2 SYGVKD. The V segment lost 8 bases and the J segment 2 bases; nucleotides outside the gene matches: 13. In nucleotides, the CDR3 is TGTGCCATCTCTCCGGACAGGGCCTCAACTAACACTGAAGCTTTCTTT. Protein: CAISPDRASTNTEAFF.

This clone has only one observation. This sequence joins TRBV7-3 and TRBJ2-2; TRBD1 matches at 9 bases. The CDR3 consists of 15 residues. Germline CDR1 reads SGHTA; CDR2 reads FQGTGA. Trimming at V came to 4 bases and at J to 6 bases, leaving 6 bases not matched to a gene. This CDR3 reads CASSSGTGLSGELFF. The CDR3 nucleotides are TGTGCCAGCAGCTCCGGGACAGGGCTATCCGGGGAGCTGTTTTTT.

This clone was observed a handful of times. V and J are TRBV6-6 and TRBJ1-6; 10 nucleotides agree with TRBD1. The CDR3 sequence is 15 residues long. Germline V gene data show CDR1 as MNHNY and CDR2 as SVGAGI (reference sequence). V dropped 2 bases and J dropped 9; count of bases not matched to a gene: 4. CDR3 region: CASSYDRGLVSPLHF. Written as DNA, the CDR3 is TGTGCCAGCAGTTACGACAGGGGGCTGGTTTCACCCCTCCACTTT.

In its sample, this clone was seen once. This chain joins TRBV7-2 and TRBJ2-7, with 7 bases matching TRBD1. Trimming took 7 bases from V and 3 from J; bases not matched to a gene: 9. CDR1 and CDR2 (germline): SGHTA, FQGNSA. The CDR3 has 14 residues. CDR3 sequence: CASNYGTASYEQYF. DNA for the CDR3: TGTGCCAGCAACTACGGGACAGCTAGCTACGAGCAGTACTTC.

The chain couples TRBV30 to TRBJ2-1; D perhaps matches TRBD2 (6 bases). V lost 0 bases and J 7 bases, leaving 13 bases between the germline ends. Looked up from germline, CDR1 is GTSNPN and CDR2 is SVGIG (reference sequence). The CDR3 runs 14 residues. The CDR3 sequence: CAWSVHLAVNEQFF. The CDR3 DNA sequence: TGTGCCTGGAGTGTACACTTAGCGGTGAATGAGCAGTTCTTC.

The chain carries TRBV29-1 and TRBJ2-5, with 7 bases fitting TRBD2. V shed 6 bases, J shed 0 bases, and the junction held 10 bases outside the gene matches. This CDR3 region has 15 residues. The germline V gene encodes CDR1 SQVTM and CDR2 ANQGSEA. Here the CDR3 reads CSVPQRGSYQETQYF. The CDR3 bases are TGCAGCGTCCCTCAGCGGGGATCGTACCAAGAGACCCAGTACTTC.

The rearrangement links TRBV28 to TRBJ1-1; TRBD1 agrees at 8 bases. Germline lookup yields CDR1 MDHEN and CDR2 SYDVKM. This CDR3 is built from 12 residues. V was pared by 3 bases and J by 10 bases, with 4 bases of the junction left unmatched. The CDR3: CASSFRTGTAFF. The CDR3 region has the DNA TGTGCCAGCAGTTTCAGGACAGGGACAGCTTTCTTT.

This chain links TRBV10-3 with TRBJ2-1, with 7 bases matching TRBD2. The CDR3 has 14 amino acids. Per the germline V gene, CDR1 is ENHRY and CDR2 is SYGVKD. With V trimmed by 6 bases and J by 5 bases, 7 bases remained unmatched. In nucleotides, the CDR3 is TGTGCCATCAGGCCTCCCGGGACTAACAATGAGCAGTTCTTC. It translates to CAIRPPGTNNEQFF.

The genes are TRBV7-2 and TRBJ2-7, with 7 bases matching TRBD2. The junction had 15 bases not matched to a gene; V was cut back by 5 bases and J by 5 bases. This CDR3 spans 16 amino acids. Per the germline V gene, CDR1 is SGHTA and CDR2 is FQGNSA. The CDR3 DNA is TGTGCCAGCAGCCTACTAGGGGTGGGAGGGCCAAACGAGCAGTACTTC. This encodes CASSLLGVGGPNEQYF. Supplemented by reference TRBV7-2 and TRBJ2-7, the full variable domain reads GAGVSQSPSNKVTEKGKDVELRCDPISGHTALYWYRQSLGQGLEFLIYFQGNSAPDKSGLPSDRFSAERTGGSVSTLTIQRTQQEDSAVYLCASSLLGVGGPNEQYFGPGTRLTVT.

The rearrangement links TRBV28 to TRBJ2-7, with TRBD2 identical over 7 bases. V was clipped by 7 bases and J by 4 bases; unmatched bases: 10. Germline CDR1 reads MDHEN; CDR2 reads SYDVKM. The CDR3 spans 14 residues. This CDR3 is CASKGEGRRYEQYF. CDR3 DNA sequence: TGTGCCAGCAAAGGGGAGGGGAGGAGGTACGAGCAGTACTTC.

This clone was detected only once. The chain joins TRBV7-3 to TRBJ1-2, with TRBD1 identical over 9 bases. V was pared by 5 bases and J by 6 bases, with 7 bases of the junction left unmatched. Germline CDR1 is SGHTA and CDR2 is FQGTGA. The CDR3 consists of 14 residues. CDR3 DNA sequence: TGTGCCAGCAGCCCCCAAGGGACAGGGAATGGCTACACCTTC. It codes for CASSPQGTGNGYTF.

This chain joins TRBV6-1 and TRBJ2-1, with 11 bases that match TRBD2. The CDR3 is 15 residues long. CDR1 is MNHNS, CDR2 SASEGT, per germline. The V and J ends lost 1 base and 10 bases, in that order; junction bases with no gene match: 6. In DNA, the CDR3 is TGTGCCAGCAGTGAAGGGTGGGGACTAGCGGACGAGCAGTTCTTC. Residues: CASSEGWGLADEQFF.

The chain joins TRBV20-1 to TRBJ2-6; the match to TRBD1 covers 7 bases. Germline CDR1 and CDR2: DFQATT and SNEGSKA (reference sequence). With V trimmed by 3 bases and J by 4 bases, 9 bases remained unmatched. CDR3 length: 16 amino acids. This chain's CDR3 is CSASSLQGTGANVLTF. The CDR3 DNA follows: TGCAGTGCTAGTTCGCTACAGGGGACCGGGGCCAACGTCCTGACTTTC.

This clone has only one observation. The CDR3 loop is CASSSSGRFGGELFF. The CDR3, as DNA: TGTGCCAGCAGCTCTAGCGGGAGGTTTGGCGGGGAGCTGTTTTTT. This sequence joins TRBV7-8 and TRBJ2-2; 11 nucleotides line up with TRBD2. V shed 4 bases and J 7 bases; nucleotides not matched to a gene: 5. This CDR3 region has 15 residues. The germline V gene has CDR1 SGHVS and CDR2 FQNEAQ.

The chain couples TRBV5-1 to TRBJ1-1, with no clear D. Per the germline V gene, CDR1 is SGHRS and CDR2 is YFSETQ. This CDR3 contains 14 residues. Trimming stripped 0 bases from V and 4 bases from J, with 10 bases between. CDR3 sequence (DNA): TGCGCCAGCAGCTTGGACCCCTCGGGCACTGAAGCTTTCTTT. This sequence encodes CASSLDPSGTEAFF.

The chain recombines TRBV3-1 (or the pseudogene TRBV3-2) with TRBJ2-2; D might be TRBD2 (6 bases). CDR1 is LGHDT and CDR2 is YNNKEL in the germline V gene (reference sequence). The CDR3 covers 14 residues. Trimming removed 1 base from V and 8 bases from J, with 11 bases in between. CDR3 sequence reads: CASSQADRGGELFF. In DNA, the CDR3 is TGTGCCAGCAGCCAAGCTGATCGGGGGGGGGAGCTGTTTTTT.